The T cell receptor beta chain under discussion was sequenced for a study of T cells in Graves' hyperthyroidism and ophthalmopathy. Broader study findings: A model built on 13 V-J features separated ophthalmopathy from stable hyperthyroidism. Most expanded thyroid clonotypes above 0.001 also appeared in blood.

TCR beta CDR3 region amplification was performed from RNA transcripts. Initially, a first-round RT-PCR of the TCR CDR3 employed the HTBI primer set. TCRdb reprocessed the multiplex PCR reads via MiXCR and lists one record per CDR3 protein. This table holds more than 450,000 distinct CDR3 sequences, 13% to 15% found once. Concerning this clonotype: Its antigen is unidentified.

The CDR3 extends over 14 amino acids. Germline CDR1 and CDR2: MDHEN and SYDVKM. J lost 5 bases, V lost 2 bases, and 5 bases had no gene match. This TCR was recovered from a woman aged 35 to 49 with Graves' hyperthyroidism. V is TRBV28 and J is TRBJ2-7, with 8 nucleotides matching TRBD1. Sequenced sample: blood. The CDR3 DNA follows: TGTGCCAGCAGTTTACAGGGGGCGCTGGACGAGCAGTACTTC. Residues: CASSLQGALDEQYF.